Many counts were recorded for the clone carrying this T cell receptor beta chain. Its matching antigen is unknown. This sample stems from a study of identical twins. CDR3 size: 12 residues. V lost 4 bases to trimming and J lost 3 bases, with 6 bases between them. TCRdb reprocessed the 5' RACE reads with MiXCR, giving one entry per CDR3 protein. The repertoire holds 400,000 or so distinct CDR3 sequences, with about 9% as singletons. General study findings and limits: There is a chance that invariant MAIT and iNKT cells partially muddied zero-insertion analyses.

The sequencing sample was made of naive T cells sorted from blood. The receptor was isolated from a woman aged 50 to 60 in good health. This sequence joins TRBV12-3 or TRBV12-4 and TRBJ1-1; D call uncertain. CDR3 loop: CASSYGYTEAFF. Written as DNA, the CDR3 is TGTGCCAGCAGTTACGGCTACACTGAAGCTTTCTTT.